This TCR beta chain was sequenced in a study of shared clonotypes between healthy human individuals. Study-wide results and caveats: At large depth, rarefaction still showed sorted-subset sequencing to be incomplete.

Some clones are missing from TCRdb's copy, which holds only in-frame ones; the method was immunoSEQ multiplex PCR. The sample contains 2 million to 2.5 million clones, approximately 93% of which appear only once. The CDR3 is made up of 15 amino acids. Germline assignment: CDR1 SGDLS and CDR2 YYNGEE. With 5 bases clipped from V and 5 bases from J, the junction kept 5 bases outside the gene matches. Points on this clone: Its antigen is as yet unknown.

Sequenced: naive CD4+ T cells from PBMCs. Noted subset: CD45RA+ positively selected. This TCR derives from a man between 18 and 35 years old in good health. Some clones in this sample may be carry-over from other donors' samples. The V gene is TRBV9, the J gene TRBJ2-2; 11 bases align to TRBD2. CDR3 sequence (DNA): TGTGCCAGCAGTGAACTAGCGGGAGTTACCGGGGAGCTGTTTTTT. It is translated as CASSELAGVTGELFF.